These T cell receptor beta chains were read from a single sample in a study of human T cells and chemical hapten exposure. TCRdb recomputed calls from the RACE reads with MiXCR, one row per CDR3 protein. The data show approximately 340,000 distinct CDR3 sequences, around 6.9% seen once. Specimen: whole blood, collected in connection with sensitization to the hapten diphenylcyclopropenone (DPC). These receptors were obtained from a woman under 30 with alopecia areata. Some clones in this sample may be carry-over from other donors' samples. Both conserved end residues are part of each CDR3. A D gene is named only where the DNA matches it firmly. Clone size is stated in some rows and not others, as once, few, many or a class when expanded.

CASSRDSTRYYEQYF	TGTGCCAGCAGTCGGGACTCGACCAGATACTACGAGCAGTACTTC	.	.	TRBV6-5	TRBJ2-7
CASGQGTAYHF	TGTGCCAGCGGGCAGGGGACAGCTTACCACTTC	TRBD1	few	TRBV6-5	TRBJ2-7
CASSYSGGATDTQYF	TGTGCCAGCAGTTATAGCGGGGGGGCTACAGATACGCAGTATTTT	TRBD2	many	TRBV6-2/TRBV6-3	TRBJ2-3
CASRHSDSETQYF	TGTGCCAGCAGGCACTCGGACAGTGAGACCCAGTACTTC	.	many	TRBV7-2	TRBJ2-5
CSARTGTEAFF	TGCAGTGCTAGGACCGGGACAGAAGCTTTCTTT	.	.	TRBV20-1	TRBJ1-1
CASSPDRPNEKLFF	TGTGCCAGCAGTCCTGACCGCCCGAATGAAAAACTGTTTTTT	.	few	TRBV12-3/TRBV12-4	TRBJ1-4
CASSTAGQAYYGYTF	TGTGCCAGCAGTACGGCGGGACAGGCCTACTATGGCTACACCTTC	TRBD1	few	TRBV6-2/TRBV6-3	TRBJ1-2
CASILAGGSTDTQYF	TGTGCCAGCATATTAGCGGGGGGTTCCACAGATACGCAGTATTTT	TRBD2	.	TRBV7-8	TRBJ2-3
CSARNNRDPTGELFF	TGCAGTGCTAGAAATAACAGGGACCCCACCGGGGAGCTGTTTTTT	.	many	TRBV20-1	TRBJ2-2
CAIRGDARGNNEQCF	TGTGCCATCAGGGGAGACGCCCGCGGGAACAATGAGCAGTGCTTC	.	.	TRBV10-3	TRBJ2-1
CASSLDRESYEQYF	TGCGCCAGCAGCTTGGACAGGGAGTCGTACGAGCAGTACTTC	.	few	TRBV5-1	TRBJ2-7
CASSYGRGLGNQPQHF	TGTGCCAGCAGTTACGGGAGGGGACTTGGCAATCAGCCCCAGCATTTT	.	few	TRBV6-6	TRBJ1-5
CASSESGGGRYEQYF	TGTGCCAGCAGTGAATCGGGGGGGGGCCGTTACGAGCAGTACTTC	TRBD2	.	TRBV25-1	TRBJ2-7
CSASRAYGYTF	TGCAGCGCCAGCCGGGCCTATGGCTACACCTTC	.	.	TRBV29-1	TRBJ1-2
CASTMSTGLGTEAFF	TGTGCCAGCACCATGAGTACAGGGTTGGGAACTGAAGCTTTCTTT	.	many	TRBV4-2	TRBJ1-1
CASSLVGPNTEAFF	TGTGCCAGCAGCTTAGTGGGCCCGAACACTGAAGCTTTCTTT	.	few	TRBV7-2	TRBJ1-1